Each of the 27 T cell receptor beta chains below was sequenced from the same sample in a study of cytomegalovirus exposure and HLA in healthy donors. The study ran its PCR with 60 Vbeta and 13 Jbeta primers. TCRdb keeps only in-frame clones here, not all; method: immunoSEQ multiplex PCR. The table shows roughly 130,000 clones, with 73% occurring only once. Sequencing used PBMCs. Receptor source: a woman aged 40 to 50 in good health and CMV-seropositive.

J is TRBJ1-2 and V is TRBV6-5, with D possibly matching TRBD1 (5 bases). This CDR3 is 16 amino acids long. Deletions cut 4 bases from V and 8 bases from J, with 23 bases between. Germline CDR1 and CDR2: MNHEY and SVGAGI. The CDR3 coding sequence is TGTGCCAGCAGTTCCCTACTTCGGTTCCGCCCAGGGGGCTACACCTTC. It codes for CASSSLLRFRPGGYTF.

Details on this clone: This CDR3 is also generated by other DNA sequences in the sample. The rearrangement uses TRBV19 and TRBJ1-5; the D gene is possibly TRBD1 (6 bases). CDR3 length: 14 residues. Trimming removed 4 bases at V and 5 bases at J, with 12 bases between. From germline, CDR1 is LNHDA and CDR2 SQIVND (reference sequence). The CDR3 DNA follows: TGTGCCAGTAGTACCGGGACATCCCATCAGCCCCAGCATTTT. Translating it yields CASSTGTSHQPQHF.

The rearrangement joins TRBV9 to TRBJ2-7; 9 bases map to TRBD1. Germline V CDR1 and CDR2: SGDLS, YYNGEE. The CDR3 consists of 14 residues. With V trimmed by 3 bases and J by 3 bases, 4 bases remained unmatched. CDR3 region: CASSAGTGIYEQYF. CDR3 in DNA: TGTGCCAGCAGCGCAGGGACAGGGATCTACGAGCAGTACTTC.

This clone was seen a single time. The chain has TRBV19 and TRBJ2-4; the match to TRBD2 covers 7 bases. Germline trimming cut 2 bases from V and 6 bases from J; bases unmatched to any gene: 4. This CDR3 comprises 14 residues. Germline CDR1 is LNHDA and CDR2 is SQIVND (reference sequence). The CDR3 bases are TGTGCCAGTAGTATACCCGGGGGGAGAAACATTCAGTACTTC. It is translated as CASSIPGGRNIQYF. Supplemented by reference TRBV19 and TRBJ2-4, the full variable domain reads DGGITQSPKYLFRKEGQNVTLSCEQNLNHDAMYWYRQDPGQGLRLIYYSQIVNDFQKGDIAEGYSVSREKKESFPLTVTSAQKNPTAFYLCASSIPGGRNIQYFGAGTRLSVL.

This chain links TRBV5-4 with TRBJ1-3; 9 bases map to TRBD1. V was pared by 3 bases and J by 1 base, with 8 bases of the junction left unmatched. The CDR3 is 17 residues long. Germline V CDR1 and CDR2: SGHNT, YYREEE (reference sequence). The chain's CDR3 is CASSSPPDRGSGNTIYF. The CDR3, as DNA: TGTGCCAGCAGCTCCCCCCCGGACAGGGGTTCTGGAAACACCATATATTTT.

CDR3 bases: TGCGCCAGCAGCCAAGCCGGGACAGGGAGTAACTATGGCTACACCTTC. Translating gives CASSQAGTGSNYGYTF. The chain combines TRBV4-1 with TRBJ1-2; 9 nucleotides align to TRBD1. V shed 1 base and J 1 base; nucleotides not matched to a gene: 4. The germline gives CDR1 MGHRA, CDR2 YSYEKL. This CDR3 has 16 amino acids.

The genes are TRBV9 and TRBJ2-4, with 11 bases matching TRBD1. With V trimmed by 3 bases and J by 4 bases, 6 bases remained unmatched. Germline V lookup: CDR1 SGDLS, CDR2 YYNGEE. The CDR3 has 16 amino acids. This CDR3 is CASSAGTGGFKNIQYF. CDR3 nucleotide sequence: TGTGCCAGCAGCGCCGGGACAGGGGGATTTAAAAACATTCAGTACTTC.

This clone was counted between two and nine times. V usage is TRBV20-1 and J usage is TRBJ1-3; D unresolved. The CDR3 spans 11 residues. Per the germline V gene, CDR1 is DFQATT and CDR2 is SNEGSKA (reference sequence). The V gene lost 7 bases and the J gene lost 3 bases, with 7 bases spanning the gap. CDR3 sequence: CSVNNGNTIYF. The CDR3 coding sequence is TGCAGTGTCAACAATGGAAACACCATATATTTT.

V gene TRBV6-5 combines with J gene TRBJ1-3; no reliable D call. The germline V gene has CDR1 MNHEY and CDR2 SVGAGI. CDR3 length equals 16 residues. Trimming took 4 bases from V and 0 from J, leaving 13 bases between them. Here the CDR3 reads CASSLGRHPSGNTIYF. In DNA form, the CDR3 reads TGTGCCAGCAGTTTAGGAAGACATCCCTCTGGAAACACCATATATTTT.

This chain uses TRBV4-3 with TRBJ2-4; 9 nucleotides line up with TRBD2. V was pared by 0 bases and J by 3 bases, with 9 bases of the junction left unmatched. Per the germline V gene, CDR1 is LGHNA and CDR2 is YSLEER. The CDR3 contains 18 residues. CDR3 in DNA: TGCGCCAGCAGCCAAGACCCGGGAGCGGGGGGTCGCAAAAACATTCAGTACTTC. Translated: CASSQDPGAGGRKNIQYF.

The rearrangement uses TRBV4-3 and TRBJ1-1; 7 positions match TRBD1. V was clipped by 4 bases and J by 7 bases; unmatched bases: 12. The CDR3 spans 15 residues. Germline CDR1 reads LGHNA; CDR2 reads YSLEER. CDR3 sequence reads: CASSRSSGGGREAFF. CDR3 nucleotide sequence: TGCGCCAGCAGCCGAAGCTCGGGAGGGGGCCGTGAAGCTTTCTTT.

In nucleotides, the CDR3 is TGTGCCAGCAGCGACTCACCGACTAGCGGGAGGTCAGATACGCAGTATTTT. Protein sequence: CASSDSPTSGRSDTQYF. The rearrangement joins TRBV9 to TRBJ2-3, with 13 bases matching TRBD2. The CDR3 has 17 amino acids. CDR1 is SGDLS and CDR2 is YYNGEE in the germline V gene. The V and J ends lost 3 bases and 4 bases, in that order; junction bases with no gene match: 8.

This clone has a single count. The chain employs TRBV9 and TRBJ2-5; D unresolved. CDR1 and CDR2 from the germline V gene are SGDLS and YYNGEE. This CDR3 is built from 13 residues. V lost 1 base, J lost 2 bases, and 6 bases lay in between. The CDR3 region is CASSVNFQETQYF. The CDR3 nucleotides read TGTGCCAGCAGCGTAAACTTTCAAGAGACCCAGTACTTC.

Only one count was recorded for this clone. The chain has TRBV6-6 and TRBJ2-7; TRBD2 is a possible D gene (6 bases). Germline V gives CDR1 MNHNY, CDR2 SVGAGI (reference sequence). The CDR3 contains 14 residues. V lost 5 bases and J lost 6, with 17 bases in between. The CDR3 nucleotides read TGTGCCAGCAGTCCAGGCCTAGCGTCACCCGAGCAGTACTTC. Encoded protein: CASSPGLASPEQYF.

This chain connects TRBV18 to TRBJ2-5; the D is unclear. CDR3 length: 15 residues. V lost 2 bases to trimming and J lost 3 bases, with 13 bases between them. Germline V CDR1 and CDR2: KGHSH, LQKENI. The CDR3 sequence: CASSPNYGAEETQYF. CDR3 DNA: TGTGCCAGCTCACCAAACTACGGAGCAGAAGAGACCCAGTACTTC.

The rearrangement uses TRBV9 and TRBJ1-5, with D uncertain. The V and J ends lost 0 bases and 3 bases respectively, with 10 bases between them. Germline assignment: CDR1 SGDLS and CDR2 YYNGEE. The CDR3 length is 15 residues. CDR3 loop: CASSVESGINQPQHF. The DNA for the CDR3 is TGTGCCAGCAGCGTAGAGTCAGGAATCAATCAGCCCCAGCATTTT.

The J gene is TRBJ2-5, the V gene TRBV5-1, with D hard to call. CDR1 and CDR2 from the germline V gene are SGHRS and YFSETQ. V was trimmed by 0 bases and J by 7 bases, leaving 13 bases between them. The CDR3 consists of 14 residues. The CDR3 DNA reads as TGCGCCAGCAGCTTGGCCACCGGAGATGGGACCCAGTACTTC. As protein: CASSLATGDGTQYF.

This rearrangement joins TRBV5-1 to TRBJ2-1; 12 bases align to TRBD2. Germline-derived CDR1 and CDR2 are SGHRS and YFSETQ. This CDR3 is built from 19 residues. V was clipped by 0 bases and J by 9 bases; unmatched bases: 16. In nucleotides, the CDR3 is TGCGCCAGCAGCTTGGTCCCTAGCGGGGGGGCCTGGATGAGAAGTGAGCAGTTCTTC. It is translated as CASSLVPSGGAWMRSEQFF.

The chain combines TRBV11-3 with TRBJ2-1; D is undetermined. The CDR3 runs 12 residues. V was cut by 2 bases and J by 7 bases, with 6 bases left in between. Germline lookup yields CDR1 SGHNT and CDR2 YENEEA. CDR3 coding DNA: TGTGCCAGCAGCTTACAACAGAATGAGCAGTTCTTC. The encoded protein is CASSLQQNEQFF. Full variable domain (remainder filled in from reference TRBV11-3 and TRBJ2-1): EAGVVQSPRYKIIEKKQPVAFWCNPISGHNTLYWYLQNLGQGPELLIRYENEEAVDDSQLPKDRFSAERLKGVDSTLKIQPAELGDSAVYLCASSLQQNEQFFGPGTRLTVL.

This clone appeared a few times. This chain connects TRBV19 to TRBJ1-6, with D perhaps TRBD1 (5 bases). The CDR3 totals 14 residues. Trimming shortened V by 10 bases and J by 4 bases, and 14 bases separated the two germline ends. Per germline, CDR1 LNHDA and CDR2 SQIVND (reference sequence). CDR3 residues: CATRQGDYNSPLHF. DNA for the CDR3: TGTGCCACCCGCCAGGGTGATTATAATTCACCCCTCCACTTT.

J is TRBJ2-1 and V is TRBV19; 8 nucleotides line up with TRBD1. V lost 4 bases, J lost 4 bases, and 9 bases stayed unmatched. The CDR3 covers 16 residues. In germline, CDR1 is LNHDA, CDR2 SQIVND (reference sequence). CDR3 in amino acids: CASSSNTGGNYNEQFF. CDR3 coding DNA: TGTGCCAGTAGTAGCAACACAGGGGGGAATTACAATGAGCAGTTCTTC.

V and J are TRBV9 and TRBJ1-5; 8 positions agree with TRBD1. The CDR3 spans 15 residues. V trimming: 4 bases; J trimming: 3 bases; junction bases outside the gene matches: 6. Germline V CDR1 and CDR2: SGDLS, YYNGEE. The CDR3 nucleotides are TGTGCCAGCAGCCCCAGCCAGGGGGCCAATCAGCCCCAGCATTTT. Translation: CASSPSQGANQPQHF.

This clone has only one observation. The genes are TRBV9 and TRBJ1-3; possible D gene TRBD1, 6 bases. V was cut by 7 bases and J by 2 bases, with 13 bases left in between. CDR3 length: 14 amino acids. Germline CDR1 SGDLS, CDR2 YYNGEE. The CDR3 here is CASGAGEPGNTIYF. DNA for the CDR3: TGTGCCAGCGGCGCAGGGGAACCTGGAAACACCATATATTTT.

This clone has more than one count but fewer than ten. The rearrangement links TRBV13 to TRBJ1-2; a weak D match, TRBD1 (5 bases). Germline CDR1 PRHDT, CDR2 FYEKMQ (reference sequence). V lost 2 bases to trimming and J lost 2 bases, with 9 bases between them. The CDR3 totals 14 residues. In DNA form, the CDR3 reads TGTGCCAGCAGCTTACGGGGGATGAACTATGGCTACACCTTC. Its translation: CASSLRGMNYGYTF.

Here the CDR3 DNA reads TGTGCCAGCAGCATGGGACAGGGGAGCACAGATACGCAGTATTTT. It encodes CASSMGQGSTDTQYF. The chain combines TRBV7-9 with TRBJ2-3; 10 bases align to TRBD1. Germline V lookup: CDR1 SEHNR, CDR2 FQNEAQ (reference sequence). J lost 0 bases, V lost 5 bases, and 2 bases had no gene match. The CDR3 consists of 15 residues.

The rearrangement uses TRBV6-1 and TRBJ2-5; possible D gene TRBD2, 5 bases. The CDR3 length is 15 residues. Germline CDR1 and CDR2: MNHNS and SASEGT. V was pared by 3 bases and J by 5 bases, with 16 bases between. The CDR3 DNA reads as TGTGCCAGCAGTGACCTGGTAGCGCGTTTGGAGACCCAGTACTTC. Translated, it gives CASSDLVARLETQYF.

The chain joins TRBV18 to TRBJ2-1; D gene ambiguous. This CDR3 is 14 amino acids long. From germline, CDR1 is KGHSH and CDR2 LQKENI. V was clipped by 3 bases and J by 9 bases, with 15 bases between them. The CDR3 sequence: CASSPETTLAEQFF. Written as DNA, the CDR3 is TGTGCCAGCTCACCGGAAACTACATTGGCTGAGCAGTTCTTC.